One sample yielded the 29 T cell receptor beta chains listed below, sequenced in a study of breast tumors, draining lymph nodes, adjacent tissues (dated by TCRdb to the mid-2010s). Lymph node samples were obtained from the axillary draining lymph nodes of breast cancer patients. The method was multiplex PCR. The run used an Illumina HiSeq 2000. TCRdb reran the public reads through fastp at Q25 and MiXCR, keeping productive beta chains. Merged by CDR3 protein, the rows form single entries marked with the most common genes and DNA. Across this sample there are roughly 130,000 distinct CDR3 sequences, with just under 20% seen only once. Under 4.5% of the sample comes from the top ten. Sample: axillary lymph node tissue. Every receptor here comes from a female donor with breast cancer. Some clones in this sample may be carry-over from other donors' samples.

This clonotype was counted at least ten times. The genes are TRBV6-1 and TRBJ2-7; 10 bases map to TRBD1. The CDR3 contains 15 residues. V was pared by 4 bases and J by 7 bases, with 10 bases of the junction left unmatched. Germline V gene lookup returns CDR1 MNHNS and CDR2 SASEGT. This CDR3 reads CASSVRQGAPGEQYF. The CDR3 DNA reads as TGTGCCAGCAGTGTCAGACAGGGGGCGCCGGGAGAGCAGTACTTC.

For this clonotype: A much larger clone lies one base from this, so it may be a read error. The gene calls are TRBV12-3 or TRBV12-4 and TRBJ1-2; D perhaps matches TRBD1 (6 bases). The CDR3 contains 15 residues. With 3 bases removed from V and 5 bases from J, the gap between germline ends came to 16 bases. The CDR3 DNA reads as TGTGCCAGCAGTTTCGCCGGGACAAAAATTTATGGCTACACCTTC. Its translation is CASSFAGTKIYGYTF.

The table lists this clonotype with a count of one. The gene calls are TRBV10-1 and TRBJ2-5, with D perhaps being TRBD1 or TRBD2 (5 bases each). The CDR3 length is 13 residues. V was cut by 10 bases and J by 4 bases, with 16 bases left in between. Germline V gene lookup returns CDR1 WNHNN and CDR2 SYGVQD (reference sequence). CDR3 region: CATISWGRETQYF. The CDR3 region has the DNA TGCGCCACGATCTCTTGGGGACGAGAGACCCAGTACTTC.

Regarding this clonotype: Possible read error: a much larger clone is one base away. This chain joins TRBV5-1 and TRBJ2-1; D might be TRBD1 (5 bases). CDR3 size: 13 residues. Germline lookup yields CDR1 SGHRS and CDR2 YFSETQ. The CDR3 DNA is TGCGCCAGCAGCTCGCAGGGATACAATGAGCAGCTCTTC. The encoded protein is CASSSQGYNEQLF.

The chain couples TRBV18 to TRBJ2-5; 12 bases line up with TRBD1. V lost 0 bases and J lost 4; bases outside the gene matches: 6. Germline-derived CDR1 and CDR2 are KGHSH and LQKENI. This CDR3 is 17 amino acids long. CDR3 DNA sequence: TGTGCCAGCTCACCACCGGGGACAGGGGGCGAAGGAGAGACCCAGTACTTC. It specifies CASSPPGTGGEGETQYF.

This clonotype has at least ten counts. The chain is built from TRBV10-3 and TRBJ2-1, with a possible D match to TRBD2 (6 bases). V lost 1 base to trimming and J lost 7 bases, with 11 bases between them. This CDR3 spans 14 amino acids. Germline values: CDR1 ENHRY, CDR2 SYGVKD. The CDR3 DNA follows: TGTGCCATCAGTGAGTGGACTGGGGGGAATGAGCAGTTCTTC. It codes for CAISEWTGGNEQFF.

This clonotype was found a few times. J is TRBJ2-5 and V is TRBV6-1; D gene uncertain. Germline loops: CDR1 MNHNS, CDR2 SASEGT. This CDR3 region has 15 residues. The V end lost 3 bases, the J end lost 1 base, and 12 bases lay between the germline ends. The CDR3: CASSDSQVPQETQYF. As DNA, the CDR3 is TGTGCCAGCAGTGATTCCCAGGTTCCCCAAGAGACCCAGTACTTC.

This clonotype was seen at least ten times. The chain joins TRBV15 to TRBJ2-3, with TRBD2 matching 9 bases. V dropped 1 base and J dropped 0; count of bases not matched to a gene: 2. Germline CDR1 reads LNHNV; CDR2 reads YYDKDF (reference sequence). CDR3 length: 16 amino acids. The CDR3 region is CATSRALAGSTDTQYF. Written as DNA, the CDR3 is TGTGCCACCAGCAGAGCCCTAGCGGGAAGCACAGATACGCAGTATTTT.

This clonotype has at least ten counts. The chain couples TRBV5-1 to TRBJ2-7, with TRBD1 as a possible D gene (6 bases). The CDR3 contains 13 residues. The ends were cut back, 7 bases at V and 4 bases at J, with 15 bases in the middle. Germline CDR1 and CDR2: SGHRS and YFSETQ. CDR3 sequence (DNA): TGCGCCAGCTGGTGGACAGAGGAATACGAGCAGTACTTC. It encodes CASWWTEEYEQYF.

This clonotype was counted at least ten times. This chain uses TRBV7-8 with TRBJ2-1; D gene unclear. CDR3 length: 13 amino acids. Germline-derived CDR1 and CDR2 are SGHVS and FQNEAQ. V gave up 9 bases and J gave up 4 bases, with 13 bases separating them. CDR3 amino acids: CASMSGTYNEQFF. CDR3 DNA sequence: TGTGCCAGTATGTCCGGTACATACAATGAGCAGTTCTTC.

Ten or more counts support this clonotype. This chain links TRBV5-1 with TRBJ2-5; possibly TRBD1 or TRBD2 for D (7 bases each). The CDR3 length is 16 residues. Germline loops: CDR1 SGHRS, CDR2 YFSETQ. The V and J ends lost 4 bases and 3 bases respectively, with 19 bases between them. The CDR3 DNA sequence: TGCGCCAGCAGCCGGGGGGCGACAGGGAGAGAAGAGACCCAGTACTTC. It yields the protein CASSRGATGREETQYF. The full variable domain, completed using reference TRBV5-1 and TRBJ2-5, is KAGVTQTPRYLIKTRGQQVTLSCSPISGHRSVSWYQQTPGQGLQFLFEYFSETQRNKGNFPGRFSGRQFSNSRSEMNVSTLELGDSALYLCASSRGATGREETQYFGPGTRLLVL.

Worth noting for this clonotype: Because the CDR3 is missing its conserved closing phenylalanine or tryptophan, this is likely a read error. J is TRBJ2-2 and V is TRBV11-3; D uncertain. Trimming left V 0 bases short and J 5 bases short, with 1 base between. This CDR3 spans 12 amino acids. Germline V gene data show CDR1 as SGHNT and CDR2 as YENEEA. CDR3 in DNA: TGTGCCAGCAGCTTAGAAACCGGGGAGCTGTTTTGT. Amino acid sequence: CASSLETGELFC.

V is TRBV14 and J is TRBJ2-2; D is ambiguous. The CDR3 consists of 15 residues. Germline V gene sequence: CDR1 SGHDN, CDR2 FVKESK. V gave up 4 bases and J gave up 7 bases, with 16 bases separating them. CDR3 sequence (DNA): TGTGCCAGCAGCCCTCGCCGTGCGGTATACGGGGAGCTGTTTTTT. Amino acids: CASSPRRAVYGELFF. Drawing the rest from reference TRBV14 and TRBJ2-2, the complete variable domain is EAGVTQFPSHSVIEKGQTVTLRCDPISGHDNLYWYRRVMGKEIKFLLHFVKESKQDESGMPNNRFLAERTGGTYSTLKVQPAELEDSGVYFCASSPRRAVYGELFFGEGSRLTVL.

Comments on this clonotype: A single base separates this from a much larger clone, so it may be a read error. The conserved phenylalanine or tryptophan normally closing the CDR3 is absent here, so this likely arose from a read error. The chain links TRBV3-1 to TRBJ2-7; D remains unclear. V lost 1 base, J lost 5 bases, and 9 bases lay in between. The CDR3 is 13 residues long. CDR1 and CDR2 (germline): LGHDT, YNNKEL (reference sequence). CDR3 bases: TGTGCCAGCAGCCAAGTAAATGCGCACGAGCAGTACTCC. This encodes CASSQVNAHEQYS.

There are many counts of this clonotype. V and J are TRBV6-5 and TRBJ1-6; 7 bases are shared with TRBD1. The V gene's germline CDR1 is MNHEY and CDR2 SVGAGI. The J segment lost 6 bases and the V segment lost 7 bases, leaving 12 bases of the junction unmatched. This CDR3 has 16 residues. This CDR3 reads CASTLKPGQTNSPLHF. The CDR3 bases are TGTGCCAGCACACTAAAACCGGGACAGACTAATTCACCCCTCCACTTT.

On this clonotype itself: A much larger clone lies a single base off, so this may be a read error. The chain has TRBV13 and TRBJ2-7, with TRBD2 matching 12 bases. This CDR3 is built from 16 residues. Germline CDR1 PRHDT, CDR2 FYEKMQ (reference sequence). This CDR3 is CASSAMTSGRIGEQCF. The CDR3 nucleotides are TGTGCCAGCAGCGCAATGACTAGCGGGAGAATAGGCGAGCAGTGCTTC.

This clonotype was observed many times. This chain joins TRBV20-1 and TRBJ1-5; D perhaps matches TRBD1 (6 bases). The CDR3 covers 17 residues. CDR1 is DFQATT and CDR2 is SNEGSKA in the germline V gene (reference sequence). Deletions cut 5 bases from V and 0 bases from J, with 20 bases between. CDR3 loop: CSAPTGGTPYSNQPQHF. As DNA, the CDR3 is TGCAGTGCTCCCACCGGAGGGACACCTTATAGCAATCAGCCCCAGCATTTT.

The sample holds many counts of this clonotype. V gene TRBV12-3 or TRBV12-4 combines with J gene TRBJ2-7, with D perhaps TRBD2 (7 bases). V was trimmed by 6 bases and J by 2 bases, leaving 14 bases between them. The CDR3 has 14 residues. In nucleotides, the CDR3 is TGTGCCAGCAGCCGCTGGGAGGGGGCCTACGAGCAGTACTTC. It encodes CASSRWEGAYEQYF.

Of note for this clonotype: A single base separates this from a much larger clone, so it may be a read error. This chain connects TRBV5-6 to TRBJ2-3; D is perhaps TRBD1 or TRBD2 (7 bases each). This CDR3 is built from 16 residues. Germline values: CDR1 SGHDT, CDR2 YYEEEE. CDR3 nucleotide sequence: TGTGCCAGCAGCCTGTGGGGTCTGGGAGGGACAGATGCGCAGTATTTT. Amino acids: CASSLWGLGGTDAQYF.

This clonotype was counted at least ten times. V is TRBV5-6 and J is TRBJ2-5; D is ambiguous. Per germline, CDR1 SGHDT and CDR2 YYEEEE. The V end was cut by 0 bases, the J end by 8 bases, with 14 bases between. This CDR3 comprises 14 residues. This CDR3 is CASSLARNLYTQYF. The CDR3 nucleotides are TGTGCCAGCAGCTTGGCTCGGAACTTGTACACCCAGTACTTC.

This clonotype was seen repeatedly, ten times or more. CDR3 coding DNA: TGTGCCAGCAGTCCCCGTGGGTGGGGATCCTACGAGCAGTACTTC. Its translation is CASSPRGWGSYEQYF. The rearrangement joins TRBV27 to TRBJ2-7; D remains unclear. The CDR3 spans 15 residues. Germline V gene data show CDR1 as MNHEY and CDR2 as SMNVEV (reference sequence). V was clipped by 5 bases and J by 1 base, with 15 bases between them.

This clonotype turned up a few times. The V and J genes are TRBV28 and TRBJ2-5; D not resolved. The CDR3 is 12 residues long. Germline-derived CDR1 and CDR2 are MDHEN and SYDVKM. V gave up 8 bases and J gave up 3 bases, with 10 bases separating them. In nucleotides, the CDR3 is TGTGCCAGCGCCGAGAGAAAAGAGACCCAGTACTTC. Translation: CASAERKETQYF.

This clonotype was detected many times. The chain links TRBV7-2 to TRBJ2-7; 8 nucleotides agree with TRBD2. The CDR3 has 15 amino acids. Germline V gives CDR1 SGHTA, CDR2 FQGNSA. V gave up 1 base and J gave up 3 bases; unmatched junction bases: 5. The CDR3 here is CASSLGPSGFYEQYF. CDR3 in DNA: TGTGCCAGCAGCTTAGGACCTAGCGGGTTCTACGAGCAGTACTTC.

The rearrangement joins TRBV19 to TRBJ2-5, with D uncertain. The germline V gene encodes CDR1 LNHDA and CDR2 SQIVND (reference sequence). CDR3 size: 14 residues. The ends were cut back, 1 base at V and 1 base at J, with 7 bases in the middle. CDR3 in DNA: TGTGCCAGTAGTATAGGGGAATTCCAAGAGACCCAGTACTTC. As protein: CASSIGEFQETQYF.

V gene TRBV19 combines with J gene TRBJ2-6; possibly TRBD2 for D (5 bases). Between the trimmed V and J ends, which lost 9 bases and 2 bases, there was a span of 11 bases. CDR3 length equals 14 residues. The germline CDR1 and CDR2 sequences are LNHDA and SQIVND (reference sequence). CDR3 nucleotides: TGTGCCAGCAATGCGGGTGCTGGGGCCAACGTCCTGACTTTC. Protein product: CASNAGAGANVLTF.

This clonotype was detected only a few times. The V call is TRBV6-5, the J call TRBJ2-3; no clear D. Between the trimmed V and J ends, which lost 2 bases and 5 bases, there was a span of 8 bases. The CDR3 sequence is 13 residues long. From germline, CDR1 is MNHEY and CDR2 SVGAGI. The CDR3 protein is CASSYRVGDTQYF. CDR3 bases: TGTGCCAGCAGTTACAGAGTAGGAGATACGCAGTATTTT.

In this sample, this clonotype turned up many times. This chain connects TRBV14 to TRBJ2-3; no definite D call. In germline, CDR1 is SGHDN, CDR2 FVKESK. The CDR3 is 12 residues long. Trimming took off 1 base at V and 14 bases at J, with 13 bases between the two ends. CDR3 residues: CASSQVGIKRYF. The CDR3, as DNA: TGTGCCAGCAGCCAAGTAGGGATAAAACGGTATTTT.

This clonotype has at least ten counts. V is TRBV5-1 and J is TRBJ2-2; 7 bases are shared with TRBD2. The length of the CDR3 is 16 residues. Germline CDR1 SGHRS, CDR2 YFSETQ. Germline trimming cut 4 bases from V and 2 bases from J; bases unmatched to any gene: 8. Here the CDR3 DNA reads TGCGCCAGCAGCCATCTCGGGACTATTAACACCGGGGAGCTGTTTTTT. Amino acid sequence: CASSHLGTINTGELFF.

This clonotype was counted only a few times. The V gene is TRBV5-1, the J gene TRBJ1-5, with a possible D match to TRBD1 (5 bases). Trimming removed 0 bases at V and 3 bases at J, with 10 bases between. Germline assignment: CDR1 SGHRS and CDR2 YFSETQ. This CDR3 is 15 amino acids long. CDR3 residues: CASSLVAGNNQPQHF. The DNA of the CDR3 is TGCGCCAGCAGCTTGGTCGCAGGGAACAATCAGCCCCAGCATTTT.